The source of this T cell receptor (beta chain) is a study of shared clonotypes between healthy human individuals. V gave up 6 bases and J gave up 7 bases, with 9 bases separating them. This CDR3 has 11 amino acids. Germline V CDR1 and CDR2: MNHNY, SVGAGI (reference sequence). Measured with immunoSEQ multiplex PCR; TCRdb has only the in-frame clones, and not every one. The sample has about 2.4 million clones; approximately 90% are singletons. This sequence was found in a young man in good health. The V gene is TRBV6-6, the J gene TRBJ2-5; D not resolved. Sequenced sample: naive CD4+ T cells sorted from blood. Noted subset: CD45RA+ positively selected. This chain's CDR3 is CASSKEATQYF. The CDR3 DNA is TGTGCCAGCAGCAAAGAGGCGACCCAGTACTTC.